Listed here are 25 T cell receptor beta chains from one sample, sequenced in a study of cytomegalovirus exposure and HLA in healthy donors. PCR employed 60 Vbeta and 13 Jbeta primers. Here immunoSEQ multiplex PCR was the method, and the copy in TCRdb shows in-frame clones only, minus some. The table includes 150,000 to 200,000 clones, roughly 74% detected once. The sample taken for sequencing was PBMCs. The receptors come from a male donor in good health and CMV-seronegative.

This sequence joins TRBV10-3 and TRBJ2-3, with 11 bases that match TRBD2. The CDR3 loop spans 20 amino acids. Germline CDR1 and CDR2: ENHRY and SYGVKD. V lost 0 bases to trimming and J lost 1 base; unmatched junction nucleotides: 12. This CDR3 is CAISESDRATSGIRTDTQYF. CDR3 nucleotides: TGTGCCATCAGTGAGTCAGACAGGGCGACTAGCGGGATTCGCACAGATACGCAGTATTTT.

V and J are TRBV7-2 and TRBJ1-6; D call uncertain. The V end was cut by 1 base, the J end by 10 bases, with 8 bases between. This CDR3 is 13 amino acids long. The germline V gene encodes CDR1 SGHTA and CDR2 FQGNSA. CDR3 sequence reads: CASSLGYGSPLHF. CDR3 coding DNA: TGTGCCAGCAGCTTAGGGTATGGCTCACCCCTCCACTTT.

This clone was observed a few times. V is TRBV21-1 and J is TRBJ1-4. TRBV21-1 is given as a pseudogene. The CDR3 totals 15 residues. The DNA of the CDR3 is TGTGCCAGCAGCAAAATAATCTCAACTAATGAAAAACTGTTTTTT. Amino acid sequence: CASSKIISTNEKLFF.

This clone appeared once. The chain carries TRBV5-1 and TRBJ1-1; D may be TRBD1 (5 bases). This CDR3 has 13 amino acids. V lost 3 bases and J 7 bases, leaving 13 bases between the germline ends. Germline CDR1 and CDR2: SGHRS and YFSETQ. The CDR3 DNA follows: TGCGCCAGCAGCTCCAGGGAGGGAGGTGAAGCTTTCTTT. It yields the protein CASSSREGGEAFF.

The V call is TRBV5-1, the J call TRBJ1-2, with 10 nucleotides matching TRBD1. CDR1 and CDR2 from the germline V gene are SGHRS and YFSETQ. The CDR3 covers 15 residues. V shed 5 bases, J shed 5 bases, and the junction held 9 bases outside the gene matches. CDR3 in amino acids: CASRPGTGVGYGYTF. DNA for the CDR3: TGCGCCAGCAGACCTGGGACAGGGGTGGGGTATGGCTACACCTTC.

The J gene is TRBJ1-5, the V gene TRBV5-1, with 11 bases that match TRBD1. Germline CDR1 and CDR2: SGHRS and YFSETQ. The CDR3 is made up of 15 amino acids. V lost 0 bases and J lost 10; bases outside the gene matches: 6. CDR3 DNA sequence: TGCGCCAGCAGCTTGGCAGGGACAGGGGGTCAACCCCAGCATTTT. Translation: CASSLAGTGGQPQHF.

The V gene is TRBV6-4, the J gene TRBJ2-2; 10 positions agree with TRBD2. The CDR3 totals 16 residues. Trimming at V came to 3 bases and at J to 6 bases, leaving 7 bases not matched to a gene. From germline, CDR1 is MRHNA and CDR2 SNTAGT. The DNA of the CDR3 is TGTGCCAGCAGTGAGGAGTCTAGCGGGAGTCCCGGGGAGCTGTTTTTT. Amino acids: CASSEESSGSPGELFF.

The table lists this clone with a count of one. The J gene is TRBJ2-7, the V gene TRBV10-3, with D possibly being TRBD1 (5 bases). This CDR3 comprises 13 residues. V was shortened by 0 bases and J by 2 bases, with 5 bases between the two germline ends. The V gene's germline CDR1 is ENHRY and CDR2 SYGVKD. The CDR3 is CAISESGAYEQYF. The CDR3 DNA follows: TGTGCCATCAGTGAGTCAGGGGCCTACGAGCAGTACTTC.

The rearrangement links TRBV7-3 to TRBJ2-7; TRBD1 aligns across 8 bases. There are 14 residues in the CDR3. Germline loops: CDR1 SGHTA, CDR2 FQGTGA. V gave up 5 bases and J gave up 6 bases; unmatched junction bases: 9. The CDR3 protein is CASSRSGTGGEQYF. The CDR3 DNA reads TGTGCCAGCAGCAGATCCGGGACAGGCGGCGAGCAGTACTTC.

A single count supports this clone. The chain links TRBV18 to TRBJ1-5, with TRBD1 matching 8 bases. The CDR3 contains 15 residues. Germline-derived CDR1 and CDR2 are KGHSH and LQKENI. V shed 3 bases and J 4 bases; nucleotides not matched to a gene: 5. The CDR3 here is CASSPSTGGNQPQHF. CDR3 DNA: TGTGCCAGCTCACCTTCAACAGGGGGAAATCAGCCCCAGCATTTT.

V and J are TRBV10-3 and TRBJ1-1; the match to TRBD1 covers 7 bases. This CDR3 has 14 amino acids. V was pared by 1 base and J by 1 base, with 0 bases of the junction left unmatched. The germline gives CDR1 ENHRY, CDR2 SYGVKD. The chain's CDR3 is CAISEWTGNTEAFF. The DNA for the CDR3 is TGTGCCATCAGTGAGTGGACAGGGAACACTGAAGCTTTCTTT.

The gene calls are TRBV7-2 and TRBJ1-5, with a weak D call TRBD1 (5 bases). The germline V and J ends were trimmed by 1 base and 2 bases, with 15 bases remaining between them. The CDR3 runs 17 residues. The V gene's germline CDR1 is SGHTA and CDR2 FQGNSA. CDR3 nucleotides: TGTGCCAGCAGCTTAGAGGGACCCGGGGGGGGCAATCAGCCCCAGCATTTT. Residues: CASSLEGPGGGNQPQHF.

This chain joins TRBV7-3 and TRBJ2-7; the match to TRBD2 covers 8 bases. The CDR3 is made up of 14 amino acids. With 4 bases clipped from V and 3 bases from J, the junction kept 5 bases outside the gene matches. CDR1 and CDR2 from the germline V gene are SGHTA and FQGTGA. The CDR3 DNA sequence: TGTGCCAGCAGCTCCGGGACTAGAGACTACGAGCAGTACTTC. It codes for CASSSGTRDYEQYF.

Remarks on this clone: Other DNA sequences from this sample encode an identical CDR3 as well. This rearrangement joins TRBV5-1 to TRBJ1-1; a possible D gene is TRBD1 (6 bases). V dropped 2 bases and J dropped 1 base, with 12 bases sitting between them. CDR1 is SGHRS and CDR2 is YFSETQ in the germline V gene. The CDR3 has 15 amino acids. This CDR3 is CASSLQGRENTEAFF. For the CDR3, the DNA is TGCGCCAGCAGCTTACAGGGTAGAGAGAACACTGAAGCTTTCTTT.

The DNA for the CDR3 is TGTGCCAGCATTAAACCTATAGGGGGCCGCACTGAAGCTTTCTTT. Translating it yields CASIKPIGGRTEAFF. The gene calls are TRBV6-5 and TRBJ1-1, with TRBD1 identical over 7 bases. Germline CDR1 and CDR2: MNHEY and SVGAGI. This CDR3 spans 15 amino acids. J gave up 4 bases and V 7 bases, and 12 bases lay outside the gene matches.

This rearrangement joins TRBV27 to TRBJ2-7; a weak D match, TRBD2 (6 bases). The CDR3 length is 13 residues. V lost 5 bases to trimming and J lost 4 bases, with 12 bases between them. CDR1 MNHEY and CDR2 SMNVEV come from the germline V gene (reference sequence). Here the CDR3 reads CASSAPGLYEQYF. CDR3 in DNA: TGTGCCAGCAGTGCGCCGGGACTGTACGAGCAGTACTTC.

The sample holds a few counts of this clone. The chain carries TRBV9 and TRBJ2-7; the D gene is possibly TRBD2 (7 bases). This CDR3 has 15 residues. Germline-derived CDR1 and CDR2 are SGDLS and YYNGEE. V shed 2 bases and J shed 4 bases, with 16 bases lying between them. The CDR3 here is CASSVEGGGMYEQYF. The CDR3 DNA reads as TGTGCCAGCAGCGTGGAGGGGGGGGGAATGTACGAGCAGTACTTC.

Only a few counts were recorded for this clone. CDR3 sequence reads: CASSLEQGPEQYF. The CDR3 DNA reads TGTGCCAGCAGTTTAGAACAGGGGCCCGAGCAGTACTTC. This chain connects TRBV28 to TRBJ2-7; 7 nucleotides align to TRBD1. The trim removed 2 bases at V and 6 bases at J, leaving 4 bases unmatched. Germline CDR1 is MDHEN and CDR2 is SYDVKM. The CDR3 contains 13 residues.

V usage is TRBV6-5 and J usage is TRBJ1-5; D ambiguous. The CDR3 runs to 15 residues. V was shortened by 0 bases and J by 1 base, with 7 bases between the two germline ends. Germline CDR1 and CDR2: MNHEY and SVGAGI. CDR3 in amino acids: CASSYSVESNQPQHF. DNA of the CDR3: TGTGCCAGCAGTTACTCAGTCGAGAGCAATCAGCCCCAGCATTTT.

This clone has more than one count but fewer than ten. The chain carries TRBV4-3 and TRBJ2-7, with 7 nucleotides matching TRBD1. The CDR3 contains 15 residues. The trim removed 1 base at V and 2 bases at J, leaving 5 bases unmatched. The germline V gene encodes CDR1 LGHNA and CDR2 YSLEER. This CDR3 is CASSQARQGPYEQYF. The CDR3 DNA reads as TGCGCCAGCAGCCAAGCCCGACAGGGCCCCTACGAGCAGTACTTC.

The rearrangement joins TRBV7-3 to TRBJ2-7; possible D gene TRBD2, 5 bases. Per the germline V gene, CDR1 is SGHTA and CDR2 is FQGTGA. V lost 5 bases to trimming and J lost 6 bases, with 17 bases between them. CDR3 length equals 14 residues. The CDR3, as DNA: TGTGCCAGCAGCCCTGACGGACTCGTGGGCGAGCAGTACTTC. This sequence encodes CASSPDGLVGEQYF.

The DNA for the CDR3 is TGTGCTAGTGGAACCCCGGGACTGAAAACCTCTGGAAACACCATATATTTT. Amino acid sequence: CASGTPGLKTSGNTIYF. V usage is TRBV12-5 and J usage is TRBJ1-3; maybe TRBD1 (5 bases). This CDR3 comprises 17 residues. Trimming cost V 6 bases and J 0 bases, with 18 bases left between them. CDR1 and CDR2 (germline): LGHNT, FRNRAP.

The chain uses TRBV4-1 and TRBJ2-2; 7 bases agree with TRBD2. Germline values: CDR1 MGHRA, CDR2 YSYEKL. J was trimmed by 0 bases and V by 4 bases; bases with no gene match: 8. The CDR3 loop spans 17 amino acids. The CDR3 reads CASSLPSGNANTGELFF. CDR3 DNA: TGCGCCAGCAGCCTTCCAAGCGGGAACGCGAACACCGGGGAGCTGTTTTTT.

V is TRBV4-3 and J is TRBJ2-1; TRBD1 is a possible D gene (5 bases). Germline V gene data show CDR1 as LGHNA and CDR2 as YSLEER. The V end was cut by 0 bases, the J end by 8 bases, with 17 bases between. The CDR3 extends over 16 amino acids. The CDR3 DNA reads TGCGCCAGCAGCCAAGATCTTTGGCAGGGTTCGGATGAGCAGTTCTTC. It encodes CASSQDLWQGSDEQFF.

J is TRBJ2-2 and V is TRBV7-3; no clear D gene. Germline assignment: CDR1 SGHTA and CDR2 FQGTGA. V lost 5 bases and J 3 bases, leaving 10 bases between the germline ends. This CDR3 comprises 14 residues. The CDR3 spells CASSPARDTGELFF. The DNA of the CDR3 is TGTGCCAGCAGCCCCGCTAGAGACACCGGGGAGCTGTTTTTT. The variable domain in full, completed from reference TRBV7-3 and TRBJ2-2, reads GAGVSQTPSNKVTEKGKYVELRCDPISGHTALYWYRQSLGQGPEFLIYFQGTGAADDSGLPNDRFFAVRPEGSVSTLKIQRTERGDSAVYLCASSPARDTGELFFGEGSRLTVL.